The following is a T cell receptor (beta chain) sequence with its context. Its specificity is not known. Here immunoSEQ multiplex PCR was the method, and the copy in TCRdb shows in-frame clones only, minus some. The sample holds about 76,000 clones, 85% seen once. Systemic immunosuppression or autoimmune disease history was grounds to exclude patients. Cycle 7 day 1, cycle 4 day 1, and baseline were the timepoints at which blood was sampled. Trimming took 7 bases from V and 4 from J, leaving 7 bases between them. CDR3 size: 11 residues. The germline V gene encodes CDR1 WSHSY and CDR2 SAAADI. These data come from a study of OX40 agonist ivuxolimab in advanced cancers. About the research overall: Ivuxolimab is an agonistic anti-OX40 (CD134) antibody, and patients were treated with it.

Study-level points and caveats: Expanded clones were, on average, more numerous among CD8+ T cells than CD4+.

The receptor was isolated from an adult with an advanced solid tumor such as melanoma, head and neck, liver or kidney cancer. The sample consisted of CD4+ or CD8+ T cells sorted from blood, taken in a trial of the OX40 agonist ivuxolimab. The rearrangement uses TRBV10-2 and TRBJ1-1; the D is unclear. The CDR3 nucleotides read TGCGCCAGCAAAGGGATCACTGAAGCTTTCTTT. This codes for CASKGITEAFF.